The 27 T cell receptor beta chains below all came from one sample that was sequenced in a study of radiation and T cells in renal cell carcinoma. TCRdb's table, derived via immunoSEQ multiplex PCR, lists solely in-frame clones and lacks some. The sample contains over 9,000 clones, about 66% of which appear only once. As for treatment: treatment-naive control, cytoreductive nephrectomy. The sequencing used tumor tissue, collected from a patient whose treatment was nephrectomy without radiotherapy. These receptors originate from a man aged 55 to 70 with renal cell carcinoma.

The chain uses TRBV10-3 and TRBJ2-1; TRBD2 matches 7 bases. The CDR3 is 16 residues long. Germline V CDR1 and CDR2: ENHRY, SYGVKD. V shed 6 bases, J shed 3 bases, and the junction held 11 bases outside the gene matches. The CDR3 DNA reads as TGTGCCATCAGCGAACTCCGACTAGCCTACTACAATGAGCAGTTCTTC. Its protein is CAISELRLAYYNEQFF.

The chain couples TRBV10-1 to TRBJ2-1; 11 bases agree with TRBD2. The V gene end was trimmed by 5 bases and the J gene end by 5 bases; junction bases not matched to a gene: 11. From germline, CDR1 is WNHNN and CDR2 SYGVQD (reference sequence). This CDR3 region has 17 residues. The CDR3 region is CASSPYTPGLADNEQFF. In DNA, the CDR3 is TGCGCCAGCAGTCCTTATACTCCGGGACTAGCGGACAATGAGCAGTTCTTC.

The chain is built from TRBV2 and TRBJ1-5; no definite D call. There are 13 residues in the CDR3. Germline V gene sequence: CDR1 SNHLY, CDR2 FYNNEI. Trimming removed 2 bases from V and 6 bases from J, with 8 bases in between. In DNA form, the CDR3 reads TGTGCCAGCAGTGAACTAGCGGGTCAGCCCCAGCATTTT. Its translation: CASSELAGQPQHF. The full variable domain, with the rest looked up from reference TRBV2 and TRBJ1-5, is EPEVTQTPSHQVTQMGQEVILRCVPISNHLYFYWYRQILGQKVEFLVSFYNNEISEKSEIFDDQFSVERPDGSNFTLKIRSTKLEDSAMYFCASSELAGQPQHFGDGTRLSIL.

The V call is TRBV5-1, the J call TRBJ1-5; no definite D call. CDR3 length: 14 amino acids. Germline CDR1 SGHRS, CDR2 YFSETQ. V was trimmed by 2 bases and J by 4 bases, leaving 10 bases between them. The CDR3 bases are TGCGCCAGCAGCTTTTCAGGTTTAAATCAGCCCCAGCATTTT. As protein: CASSFSGLNQPQHF.

J is TRBJ1-2 and V is TRBV25-1, with unresolved D. CDR3 length: 14 residues. CDR1 and CDR2 (germline): MGHDK, SYGVNS. V was trimmed by 2 bases and J by 10 bases, leaving 17 bases between them. The DNA of the CDR3 is TGTGCCAGCAGTGAACCACTCCGGGCCGGGGACTACACCTTC. Residues: CASSEPLRAGDYTF.

In this sample, this clone turned up a few times. The CDR3 reads CASSSFKYGYTF. In DNA form, the CDR3 reads TGTGCCAGCAGTTCTTTTAAGTATGGCTACACCTTC. The rearrangement joins TRBV6-5 to TRBJ1-2, with D unresolved. The CDR3 covers 12 residues. Germline values: CDR1 MNHEY, CDR2 SVGAGI. The germline V and J ends were trimmed by 4 bases and 5 bases, with 8 bases remaining between them.

The table lists this clone with a few counts. The chain has TRBV29-1 and TRBJ2-7; no clear D. CDR1 is SQVTM and CDR2 is ANQGSEA in the germline V gene. The CDR3 has 13 amino acids. The germline V and J ends were trimmed by 4 bases and 0 bases, with 10 bases remaining between them. The chain's CDR3 is CSVVASTSYEQYF. Written as DNA, the CDR3 is TGCAGCGTTGTGGCCTCAACCTCCTACGAGCAGTACTTC.

The CDR3 DNA sequence: TGTGCCAGCTCTTATGGGAGGACAACTAATGAAAAACTGTTTTTT. It codes for CASSYGRTTNEKLFF. The rearrangement joins TRBV2 to TRBJ1-4, with no clear D. The CDR3 extends over 15 amino acids. Germline V gene sequence: CDR1 SNHLY, CDR2 FYNNEI. V was shortened by 8 bases and J by 0 bases, with 13 bases between the two germline ends.

The rearrangement links TRBV27 to TRBJ1-2; D perhaps matches TRBD1 (5 bases). Per germline, CDR1 MNHEY and CDR2 SMNVEV (reference sequence). The V and J ends lost 1 base and 5 bases respectively, with 14 bases between them. The CDR3 runs 15 residues. CDR3 residues: CASSLYLGVEYGYTF. CDR3 DNA: TGTGCCAGCAGTTTATACCTGGGGGTAGAGTATGGCTACACCTTC.

This clone was counted a few times. This chain joins TRBV7-8 and TRBJ1-2; no firm D call. The CDR3 consists of 14 residues. Germline CDR1 SGHVS, CDR2 FQNEAQ. Trimming took off 0 bases at V and 2 bases at J, with 7 bases between the two ends. The CDR3: CASSLAGENYGYTF. The CDR3, as DNA: TGTGCCAGCAGCTTAGCGGGAGAGAACTATGGCTACACCTTC.

This clone was observed a few times. V is TRBV30 and J is TRBJ1-5; 7 nucleotides match TRBD1. Germline-derived CDR1 and CDR2 are GTSNPN and SVGIG (reference sequence). V shed 2 bases, J shed 3 bases, and the junction held 4 bases outside the gene matches. This CDR3 is 14 amino acids long. The CDR3 region has the DNA TGTGCCTGGAGTCTCGGGACAGCCAATCAGCCCCAGCATTTT. Translation: CAWSLGTANQPQHF.

V gene TRBV5-4 combines with J gene TRBJ2-7; D is uncertain. Germline CDR1 is SGHNT and CDR2 is YYREEE (reference sequence). The CDR3 totals 13 residues. V shed 0 bases and J shed 6 bases, with 10 bases lying between them. DNA for the CDR3: TGTGCCAGCAGCTTGGCAGGTTCGAGCGAGCAGTACTTC. This encodes CASSLAGSSEQYF.

This chain joins TRBV19 and TRBJ2-5, with 7 bases fitting TRBD2. V lost 3 bases, J lost 5 bases, and 6 bases stayed unmatched. The CDR3 has 14 amino acids. From germline, CDR1 is LNHDA and CDR2 SQIVND (reference sequence). The CDR3, as DNA: TGTGCCAGTAGTATCCTGACTAGCCGGGAGACCCAGTACTTC. Protein: CASSILTSRETQYF.

The chain employs TRBV4-1 and TRBJ2-7; D unclear. The CDR3 contains 15 residues. CDR1 and CDR2 from the germline V gene are MGHRA and YSYEKL. The V end lost 1 base, the J end lost 0 bases, and 10 bases lay between the germline ends. The CDR3 nucleotides read TGCGCCAGCAGCCAAGGAGTAGTCAGCTCCTACGAGCAGTACTTC. Translated, it gives CASSQGVVSSYEQYF.

This clone counts as medium-sized. V usage is TRBV11-2 and J usage is TRBJ2-1; D is ambiguous. The germline V gene encodes CDR1 SGHAT and CDR2 FQNNGV. The CDR3 runs 13 residues. V was clipped by 0 bases and J by 9 bases, with 9 bases between them. The CDR3 loop reads CASSLDRSSEQFF. CDR3 coding DNA: TGTGCCAGCAGCTTAGATCGGAGTAGTGAGCAGTTCTTC.

The chain links TRBV6-5 to TRBJ1-1; 8 positions agree with TRBD1. This CDR3 contains 14 residues. V shed 6 bases and J 1 base; nucleotides not matched to a gene: 4. Germline CDR1 is MNHEY and CDR2 is SVGAGI. The CDR3 nucleotides are TGTGCCAGCAGCTTCAGGGGGCCGAACACTGAAGCTTTCTTT. Residues: CASSFRGPNTEAFF.

This clone was counted between two and nine times. The CDR3 is CASSQDSGLIYEQYF. The DNA for the CDR3 is TGTGCCAGCAGCCAAGATTCAGGACTGATCTACGAGCAGTACTTC. The chain has TRBV4-2 and TRBJ2-7; D is possibly TRBD2 (5 bases). The V gene lost 0 bases and the J gene lost 3 bases, with 12 bases spanning the gap. There are 15 residues in the CDR3. Germline loops: CDR1 LGHNA, CDR2 YNFKEQ.

This clone has more than one count but fewer than ten. J is TRBJ2-1 and V is TRBV7-9, with unresolved D. Per the germline V gene, CDR1 is SEHNR and CDR2 is FQNEAQ (reference sequence). The CDR3 extends over 13 amino acids. Trimming stripped 7 bases from V and 4 bases from J, with 11 bases between. The CDR3 nucleotides are TGTGCCAGCAACTGGGGATCTTACAATGAGCAGTTCTTC. Protein sequence: CASNWGSYNEQFF.

J is TRBJ2-3 and V is TRBV18, with D possibly being TRBD2 (6 bases). This CDR3 has 16 amino acids. V lost 4 bases and J 5 bases, leaving 19 bases between the germline ends. Germline-derived CDR1 and CDR2 are KGHSH and LQKENI. Written as DNA, the CDR3 is TGTGCCAGCTCACGTTCGGGACTCCGTCTCGAAGATACGCAGTATTTT. Translated, it gives CASSRSGLRLEDTQYF.

The CDR3, as DNA: TGTGCCAGCAGCTTTCGAACCGGGACAGGGGGCTACGAGCAGTACTTC. It specifies CASSFRTGTGGYEQYF. The rearrangement uses TRBV5-5 and TRBJ2-7, with TRBD1 matching over 11 bases. The V gene end was trimmed by 2 bases and the J gene end by 3 bases; junction bases not matched to a gene: 7. Germline-derived CDR1 and CDR2 are SGHKS and YYEKEE (reference sequence). CDR3 length: 16 amino acids.

The rearrangement uses TRBV6-1 and TRBJ1-5, with no clear D. The CDR3 is 13 residues long. CDR1 and CDR2 from the germline V gene are MNHNS and SASEGT. The germline V and J ends were trimmed by 4 bases and 3 bases, with 7 bases remaining between them. The CDR3 DNA follows: TGTGCCAGCAGTGGGGGTCCCAATCAGCCCCAGCATTTT. Protein: CASSGGPNQPQHF.

This chain links TRBV11-2 with TRBJ1-4; D ambiguous. CDR1 and CDR2 from the germline V gene are SGHAT and FQNNGV. This CDR3 is built from 14 residues. Trimming stripped 2 bases from V and 10 bases from J, with 14 bases between. This CDR3 reads CASSLYRGPGKLFF. Written as DNA, the CDR3 is TGTGCCAGCAGCTTATATCGTGGGCCCGGAAAACTGTTTTTT.

J is TRBJ1-2 and V is TRBV2, with unresolved D. This CDR3 has 15 amino acids. V lost 6 bases and J 5 bases, leaving 19 bases between the germline ends. Germline V gene lookup returns CDR1 SNHLY and CDR2 FYNNEI. Here the CDR3 reads CASSTRANNVYGYTF. In DNA form, the CDR3 reads TGTGCCAGCAGCACCCGGGCGAACAACGTGTATGGCTACACCTTC.

The chain has TRBV28 and TRBJ2-1, with D hard to call. V was trimmed by 7 bases and J by 0 bases, leaving 13 bases between them. Germline V gene lookup returns CDR1 MDHEN and CDR2 SYDVKM. The CDR3 has 15 amino acids. This chain's CDR3 is CASTTDGSSYNEQFF. Here the CDR3 DNA reads TGTGCCAGCACTACTGACGGCAGCTCCTACAATGAGCAGTTCTTC.

This chain connects TRBV27 to TRBJ2-2; a possible D gene is TRBD2 (5 bases). The germline V and J ends were trimmed by 8 bases and 4 bases, with 14 bases remaining between them. This CDR3 spans 14 amino acids. Germline V gives CDR1 MNHEY, CDR2 SMNVEV (reference sequence). CDR3 DNA sequence: TGTGCCAGCGGCGGGCTACTACCCACCGGGGAGCTGTTTTTT. As protein: CASGGLLPTGELFF.

The rearrangement uses TRBV6-1 and TRBJ2-3, with 10 bases fitting TRBD2. V dropped 7 bases and J dropped 7; count of bases not matched to a gene: 11. In germline, CDR1 is MNHNS, CDR2 SASEGT. This CDR3 comprises 15 residues. The DNA of the CDR3 is TGTGCCAGCAACCCTCTAGCGGGGGCGGGAAATACGCAGTATTTT. Its translation: CASNPLAGAGNTQYF.

This clone was seen more than once but under ten times. In the same sample, other DNA sequences code for this CDR3. This chain joins TRBV7-9 and TRBJ1-6, with D hard to call. The germline gives CDR1 SEHNR, CDR2 FQNEAQ (reference sequence). The CDR3 length is 12 residues. Trimming took 2 bases from V and 10 from J, leaving 6 bases between them. The CDR3 region is CASSLLASPLHF. DNA for the CDR3: TGTGCCAGCAGCTTATTGGCCTCACCCCTCCACTTT. Full variable domain (missing parts from reference TRBV7-9 and TRBJ1-6): DTGVSQNPRHKITKRGQNVTFRCDPISEHNRLYWYRQTLGQGPEFLTYFQNEAQLEKSRLLSDRFSAERPKGSFSTLEIQRTEQGDSAMYLCASSLLASPLHFGNGTRLTVT.